The 23 T cell receptor beta chains below all came from one sample that was sequenced in a study of blood T cell repertoires in COVID-19. TCRdb keeps only in-frame clones here, not all; method: immunoSEQ multiplex PCR. The sample lists 150,000 to 200,000 clones; approximately 85% were seen once. The sequencing input was peripheral blood. These receptors all stem from an elderly woman with acute or convalescent COVID-19.

This clone has a single count. The V and J genes are TRBV7-2 and TRBJ2-3, with a weak D call TRBD2 (6 bases). The ends were cut back, 0 bases at V and 7 bases at J, with 11 bases in the middle. There are 14 residues in the CDR3. The V gene's germline CDR1 is SGHTA and CDR2 FQGNSA. CDR3 sequence: CASSLAPGLNTQYF. CDR3 nucleotides: TGTGCCAGCAGCTTAGCCCCGGGACTCAATACGCAGTATTTT.

This clone was recorded only once. The chain couples TRBV27 to TRBJ1-1; perhaps TRBD1 as D (5 bases). The V end lost 1 base, the J end lost 1 base, and 16 bases lay between the germline ends. Germline V lookup: CDR1 MNHEY, CDR2 SMNVEV (reference sequence). The CDR3 has 17 amino acids. CDR3 region: CASSLFRPGRENTEAFF. The CDR3 bases are TGTGCCAGCAGTTTATTTAGACCGGGCAGGGAGAACACTGAAGCTTTCTTT.

V and J are TRBV6-5 and TRBJ1-5; the D is unclear. The germline V gene encodes CDR1 MNHEY and CDR2 SVGAGI. V lost 0 bases and J 1 base, leaving 7 bases between the germline ends. There are 15 residues in the CDR3. The CDR3 sequence: CASSYSRGSNQPQHF. Written as DNA, the CDR3 is TGTGCCAGCAGTTACTCGCGGGGAAGCAATCAGCCCCAGCATTTT.

The chain carries TRBV9 and TRBJ1-2, with 7 bases identical to TRBD1. The CDR3 has 14 amino acids. Unmatched junction bases numbered 6, after V lost 3 bases and J lost 4 bases. Per germline, CDR1 SGDLS and CDR2 YYNGEE. In DNA form, the CDR3 reads TGTGCCAGCAGCGGCCGGGACAGCTTCTATGGCTACACCTTC. Translated, it gives CASSGRDSFYGYTF.

The CDR3 here is CASSLSGGHQPQHF. The CDR3 DNA is TGTGCCAGCAGCTTATCAGGGGGCCACCAGCCCCAGCATTTT. The chain joins TRBV7-9 to TRBJ1-5; TRBD1 aligns across 8 bases. Per germline, CDR1 SEHNR and CDR2 FQNEAQ (reference sequence). The CDR3 spans 14 residues. Trimming at V came to 2 bases and at J to 7 bases, leaving 4 bases not matched to a gene.

The chain employs TRBV7-9 and TRBJ1-5; possible D gene TRBD1, 5 bases. Germline lookup yields CDR1 SEHNR and CDR2 FQNEAQ (reference sequence). The CDR3 runs to 14 residues. The V end lost 6 bases, the J end lost 5 bases, and 14 bases lay between the germline ends. CDR3 protein: CASSSAGPHQPQHF. CDR3 sequence (DNA): TGTGCCAGCAGTTCGGCGGGGCCCCATCAGCCCCAGCATTTT. The full variable domain, completed using reference TRBV7-9 and TRBJ1-5, is DTGVSQNPRHKITKRGQNVTFRCDPISEHNRLYWYRQTLGQGPEFLTYFQNEAQLEKSRLLSDRFSAERPKGSFSTLEIQRTEQGDSAMYLCASSSAGPHQPQHFGDGTRLSIL.

This chain joins TRBV6-2 or TRBV6-3 and TRBJ2-5, with a weak D call TRBD2 (7 bases). V dropped 2 bases and J dropped 5 bases, with 24 bases sitting between them. The germline V gene has CDR1 MNHEY and CDR2 SVGEGT. The CDR3 runs 18 residues. In DNA form, the CDR3 reads TGTGCCAGCAGTTACCCCTCAGTGGGGGGGGGCCTCAGGGAGACCCAGTACTTC. This sequence encodes CASSYPSVGGGLRETQYF.

The CDR3 sequence is CASSYMTEAFF. The CDR3 region has the DNA TGTGCCAGCAGTTATATGACTGAAGCTTTCTTT. The rearrangement uses TRBV6-5 and TRBJ1-1, with D unclear. Germline loops: CDR1 MNHEY, CDR2 SVGAGI. The V gene lost 3 bases and the J gene lost 5 bases, with 4 bases spanning the gap. This CDR3 has 11 residues.

In this sample, this clone turned up a few times. This rearrangement joins TRBV6-5 to TRBJ1-5; D gene unclear. Trimming cost V 8 bases and J 2 bases, with 10 bases left between them. This CDR3 is built from 13 residues. Per the germline V gene, CDR1 is MNHEY and CDR2 is SVGAGI. CDR3 sequence reads: CASGFQGNQPQHF. DNA of the CDR3: TGTGCCAGCGGATTCCAGGGCAATCAGCCCCAGCATTTT.

The chain combines TRBV5-1 with TRBJ2-2; D may be TRBD2 (6 bases). This CDR3 has 16 residues. V was shortened by 0 bases and J by 3 bases, with 12 bases between the two germline ends. From germline, CDR1 is SGHRS and CDR2 YFSETQ. The CDR3 loop is CASSLDLGRDTGELFF. The CDR3 bases are TGCGCCAGCAGCTTGGACCTCGGGAGAGACACCGGGGAGCTGTTTTTT.

The chain couples TRBV25-1 to TRBJ2-7, with 7 bases matching TRBD1. The CDR3 runs 14 residues. The V gene's germline CDR1 is MGHDK and CDR2 SYGVNS. With 7 bases clipped from V and 2 bases from J, the junction kept 8 bases outside the gene matches. The CDR3 nucleotides read TGTGCCAGCATGAGAGGGGGCTTAACCTACGAGCAGTACTTC. It codes for CASMRGGLTYEQYF.

The chain couples TRBV4-1 to TRBJ1-2, with 12 bases identical to TRBD1. This CDR3 spans 20 amino acids. Trimming at V came to 6 bases and at J to 2 bases, leaving 19 bases not matched to a gene. Germline V CDR1 and CDR2: MGHRA, YSYEKL. The CDR3 is CASRPFPGQGATGANYGYTF. CDR3 sequence (DNA): TGCGCCAGCAGGCCTTTCCCGGGACAGGGGGCGACTGGGGCGAACTATGGCTACACCTTC.

The rearrangement links TRBV2 to TRBJ1-1; the match to TRBD1 covers 9 bases. This CDR3 contains 14 residues. Germline V gene sequence: CDR1 SNHLY, CDR2 FYNNEI. Losses at the gene ends were 6 bases for V and 2 bases for J; bases not matched to a gene: 4. The CDR3 DNA sequence: TGTGCCAGCAGATATACAGGGGGCAACACTGAAGCTTTCTTT. Its protein product is CASRYTGGNTEAFF. Combining the CDR3 with reference TRBV2 and TRBJ1-1 gives the whole variable domain EPEVTQTPSHQVTQMGQEVILRCVPISNHLYFYWYRQILGQKVEFLVSFYNNEISEKSEIFDDQFSVERPDGSNFTLKIRSTKLEDSAMYFCASRYTGGNTEAFFGQGTRLTVV.

The chain combines TRBV24-1 with TRBJ2-3, with 7 bases aligning to TRBD2. With V trimmed by 9 bases and J by 8 bases, 19 bases remained unmatched. Germline V gene sequence: CDR1 KGHDR, CDR2 SFDVKD. CDR3 length equals 16 residues. CDR3 in DNA: TGTGCCACCTCCATAGATAGCGGGCGAGGTTCAGGTACGCAGTATTTT. Translated: CATSIDSGRGSGTQYF.

This clone was seen a single time. The chain has TRBV11-2 and TRBJ1-2; D possibly corresponds to TRBD1 (5 bases). V was shortened by 3 bases and J by 6 bases, with 11 bases between the two germline ends. From germline, CDR1 is SGHAT and CDR2 FQNNGV. This CDR3 spans 13 amino acids. The CDR3 bases are TGTGCCAGCAGCTTCTTGGGGGGGGATGGCTACACCTTC. It is translated as CASSFLGGDGYTF. The entire variable domain, with the rest obtained from reference TRBV11-2 and TRBJ1-2, is as follows: EAGVAQSPRYKIIEKRQSVAFWCNPISGHATLYWYQQILGQGPKLLIQFQNNGVVDDSQLPKDRFSAERLKGVDSTLKIQPAKLEDSAVYLCASSFLGGDGYTFGSGTRLTVV.

The chain combines TRBV7-8 with TRBJ1-3, with D unclear. Germline V gene lookup returns CDR1 SGHVS and CDR2 FQNEAQ. This CDR3 spans 15 amino acids. Trimming shortened V by 1 base and J by 1 base, and 8 bases separated the two germline ends. CDR3 bases: TGTGCCAGCAGCTTAGACACAATGTCTGGAAACACCATATATTTT. It specifies CASSLDTMSGNTIYF.

The chain has TRBV10-3 and TRBJ2-1; 8 bases are a match to TRBD1. This CDR3 region has 15 residues. The V and J ends lost 6 bases and 6 bases, in that order; junction bases with no gene match: 10. Germline V gene sequence: CDR1 ENHRY, CDR2 SYGVKD. In DNA, the CDR3 is TGTGCCATCAGGGACGACAGGGGATCGGGCAATGAGCAGTTCTTC. Translated: CAIRDDRGSGNEQFF.

The rearrangement links TRBV4-3 to TRBJ2-3; D might be TRBD1 (6 bases). The V end was cut by 1 base, the J end by 8 bases, with 10 bases between. The CDR3 runs to 13 residues. Looked up from germline, CDR1 is LGHNA and CDR2 is YSLEER. This chain's CDR3 is CASSQGRGGTQYF. The CDR3 bases are TGCGCCAGCAGCCAAGGTCGAGGGGGTACGCAGTATTTT.

V gene TRBV3-1 (or the pseudogene TRBV3-2) combines with J gene TRBJ2-7; D is ambiguous. This CDR3 has 14 amino acids. CDR1 is LGHDT, CDR2 YNNKEL, per germline (reference sequence). Trimming stripped 0 bases from V and 5 bases from J, with 11 bases between. CDR3 nucleotide sequence: TGTGCCAGCAGCCAAGAAGTAGGTAGCCACGAGCAGTACTTC. It yields the protein CASSQEVGSHEQYF.

The chain employs TRBV6-1 and TRBJ1-4; D is ambiguous. Deletions cut 1 base from V and 1 base from J, with 4 bases between. The CDR3 is 14 residues long. The V gene's germline CDR1 is MNHNS and CDR2 SASEGT. CDR3 nucleotides: TGTGCCAGCAGTGAAGGGCTAACTAATGAAAAACTGTTTTTT. It translates to CASSEGLTNEKLFF.

The table lists this clone with a count of one. V usage is TRBV30 and J usage is TRBJ2-5; D uncertain. This CDR3 region has 10 residues. V was trimmed by 3 bases and J by 3 bases, leaving 2 bases between them. CDR1 is GTSNPN, CDR2 SVGIG, per germline (reference sequence). CDR3 sequence: CAWSKETQYF. The CDR3 DNA sequence: TGTGCCTGGAGCAAAGAGACCCAGTACTTC.

This chain connects TRBV19 to TRBJ2-7; 8 bases match TRBD1. Germline V gene sequence: CDR1 LNHDA, CDR2 SQIVND (reference sequence). The junction had 11 bases not matched to a gene; V was cut back by 5 bases and J by 5 bases. The CDR3 consists of 15 residues. The CDR3 bases are TGTGCCAGTAGTGAGACAGGGGCCCCTACCCACGAGCAGTACTTC. It codes for CASSETGAPTHEQYF.

The chain combines TRBV3-1 (or the pseudogene TRBV3-2) with TRBJ2-3, with 7 bases matching TRBD2. CDR3 length: 13 amino acids. CDR1 and CDR2 (germline): LGHDT, YNNKEL (reference sequence). Unmatched junction bases numbered 2, after V lost 1 base and J lost 7 bases. CDR3 in amino acids: CASSQGRGNTQYF. In DNA form, the CDR3 reads TGTGCCAGCAGCCAAGGGCGGGGGAATACGCAGTATTTT.